These 14 T cell receptor beta chains were all obtained from the same sample, sequenced in a study of blood T cell repertoires in COVID-19. TCRdb keeps only in-frame clones here, not all; method: immunoSEQ multiplex PCR. This sample yields over 40,000 clones, of which approximately 90% are seen a single time; just over 5% belongs to the top ten. Sample: peripheral blood. The receptors come from a man in his 70s with acute or convalescent COVID-19.

The rearrangement links TRBV3-1 (or the pseudogene TRBV3-2) to TRBJ2-4; perhaps TRBD2 as D (5 bases). Trimming shortened V by 3 bases and J by 6 bases, and 18 bases separated the two germline ends. The CDR3 contains 16 residues. CDR1 and CDR2 (germline): LGHDT, YNNKEL (reference sequence). The DNA of the CDR3 is TGTGCCAGCAGCCATAACAGCGGTTCAAGGGTAAACATTCAGTACTTC. Translation: CASSHNSGSRVNIQYF.

The rearrangement uses TRBV7-9 and TRBJ2-1; 11 bases match TRBD2. The CDR3 is 15 residues long. V shed 5 bases and J 4 bases; nucleotides not matched to a gene: 4. CDR1 and CDR2 from the germline V gene are SEHNR and FQNEAQ (reference sequence). CDR3 DNA sequence: TGTGCCAGCAGCCCCGGGACTAGCGGTTACAATGAGCAGTTCTTC. It translates to CASSPGTSGYNEQFF.

With regard to this clone: One end of the junction does not line up with germline, which may come from a read error. CDR3 residues: CASSNSGGADLF. The CDR3 bases are TGCGCCAGCAGCAATAGCGGGGGGGCCGATCTCTTC. The V gene is TRBV5-1, the J gene TRBJ2-1, with 11 positions matching TRBD2. The CDR3 has 12 residues. Germline V gene data show CDR1 as SGHRS and CDR2 as YFSETQ.

The chain joins TRBV10-3 to TRBJ2-7, with D hard to call. Germline V gives CDR1 ENHRY, CDR2 SYGVKD. Trimming removed 3 bases at V and 5 bases at J, with 17 bases between. CDR3 length equals 15 residues. CDR3 sequence reads: CAISDPERPWDEQYF. DNA of the CDR3: TGTGCCATCAGTGACCCCGAGAGGCCCTGGGACGAGCAGTACTTC.

This clone was seen a single time. The CDR3 DNA reads as TGTGCCATCAGTGGGGGCCCGGAAACAGACTCCTACCAAGAGACCCAGTACTTC. Its protein is CAISGGPETDSYQETQYF. The chain recombines TRBV10-3 with TRBJ2-5; TRBD1 is a possible D gene (5 bases). The germline V gene has CDR1 ENHRY and CDR2 SYGVKD. The CDR3 is made up of 18 amino acids. V was clipped by 4 bases and J by 0 bases, with 21 bases between them.

This sequence joins TRBV14 and TRBJ1-6; 7 bases fit TRBD1. V dropped 2 bases and J dropped 10; count of bases not matched to a gene: 5. CDR1 is SGHDN and CDR2 is FVKESK in the germline V gene. The CDR3 covers 14 residues. The CDR3 sequence: CASSQYRGRSPLHF. The CDR3 bases are TGTGCCAGCAGCCAATACAGGGGACGATCACCCCTCCACTTT.

V gene TRBV6-5 combines with J gene TRBJ1-1; D may be TRBD1 (6 bases). CDR3 length: 14 amino acids. Trimming removed 6 bases at V and 2 bases at J, with 13 bases between. Germline V gene lookup returns CDR1 MNHEY and CDR2 SVGAGI. This CDR3 is CASRFLGTNTEAFF. The CDR3 DNA follows: TGTGCCAGCAGATTTCTCGGGACAAACACTGAAGCTTTCTTT.

CDR3 in amino acids: CASSNRVFTEAFF. Here the CDR3 DNA reads TGTGCCAGTAGCAACAGGGTTTTTACTGAAGCTTTCTTT. The gene calls are TRBV19 and TRBJ1-1, with D possibly matching TRBD1 (6 bases). The V gene's germline CDR1 is LNHDA and CDR2 SQIVND (reference sequence). The germline V and J ends were trimmed by 6 bases and 5 bases, with 13 bases remaining between them. The CDR3 is 13 residues long.

The chain is built from TRBV6-5 and TRBJ1-2; 9 bases align to TRBD1. The CDR3 runs to 15 residues. V trimming: 5 bases; J trimming: 10 bases; junction bases outside the gene matches: 14. Germline values: CDR1 MNHEY, CDR2 SVGAGI. CDR3 bases: TGTGCCAGCAGTCGAACAGGGGGCGCCCAACATTCCTACACCTTC. It codes for CASSRTGGAQHSYTF.

The rearrangement links TRBV6-4 to TRBJ2-1; 8 nucleotides match TRBD1. Germline V gene lookup returns CDR1 MRHNA and CDR2 SNTAGT. Trimming cost V 4 bases and J 0 bases; bases outside gene matches: 2. The CDR3 extends over 15 amino acids. The CDR3 loop reads CASSGGTGSYNEQFF. The DNA for the CDR3 is TGTGCCAGCAGTGGCGGGACAGGCTCCTACAATGAGCAGTTCTTC.

This chain uses TRBV3-1 (or the pseudogene TRBV3-2) with TRBJ1-3; a weak D match, TRBD1 (6 bases). Per the germline V gene, CDR1 is LGHDT and CDR2 is YNNKEL (reference sequence). Trimming shortened V by 2 bases and J by 4 bases, and 9 bases separated the two germline ends. The CDR3 spans 14 residues. The CDR3 bases are TGTGCCAGCAGCCAAAACAGGGTAGGAAACACCATATATTTT. Translation gives CASSQNRVGNTIYF.

This chain connects TRBV4-1 to TRBJ1-1, with D perhaps matching TRBD1 (6 bases). CDR3 length equals 14 residues. Germline assignment: CDR1 MGHRA and CDR2 YSYEKL. Deletions cut 2 bases from V and 5 bases from J, with 12 bases between. The CDR3 bases are TGCGCCAGCAGCCAACAACAGGGCTCTACTGAAGCTTTCTTT. Translating gives CASSQQQGSTEAFF.

The V gene is TRBV27, the J gene TRBJ1-2, with D unresolved. In germline, CDR1 is MNHEY, CDR2 SMNVEV (reference sequence). The CDR3 spans 13 residues. V lost 3 bases and J lost 7, with 12 bases in between. This CDR3 is CASSFSPVAGYTF. For the CDR3, the DNA is TGTGCCAGCAGTTTTAGCCCCGTCGCTGGCTACACCTTC.

J is TRBJ1-2 and V is TRBV4-1; 9 bases line up with TRBD1. The CDR3 totals 16 residues. Germline values: CDR1 MGHRA, CDR2 YSYEKL. The junction had 5 bases not matched to a gene; V was cut back by 0 bases and J by 3 bases. CDR3 nucleotides: TGCGCCAGCAGCCAAGATGGGACAGGGCCCTACTATGGCTACACCTTC. Translated: CASSQDGTGPYYGYTF.